This paragraph covers one TCR beta chain sequence. Its specificity is unknown. In germline, CDR1 is SQVTM, CDR2 ANQGSEA. The V gene lost 7 bases and the J gene lost 2 bases, with 11 bases spanning the gap. The CDR3 is made up of 12 amino acids. The library tagged individual cDNA molecules with unique molecular identifiers. MiXCR, run by TCRdb on the RACE reads, gives a single entry per CDR3 protein. The sample includes under 200,000 distinct CDR3 sequences, around 30% of them seen just once. The data derive from a study of human T cells and chemical hapten exposure. Study results and caveats: The study found that PT1 expanded TCR counts correlated positively with patch test score.

Regarding time point: patch test 3, about 24 weeks after DPC sensitization. This sample's treatment: therapeutic diphenylcyclopropenone sensitization with weekly scalp DPC. The sequence was obtained from a woman younger than 35 with alopecia areata. Some clones in this sample may be carry-over from other donors' samples. This specimen consisted of whole blood, obtained in connection with sensitization to the hapten diphenylcyclopropenone (DPC). The chain is built from TRBV29-1 and TRBJ2-5, with D perhaps TRBD2 (5 bases). CDR3: CSEISVQETQYF. CDR3 sequence (DNA): TGCAGCGAAATTAGCGTTCAAGAGACCCAGTACTTC.